The text below deals with one T cell receptor (beta chain). Its antigen is as yet unknown. Germline CDR1 reads MNHEY; CDR2 reads SMNVEV (reference sequence). The CDR3 runs 14 residues. The entry originates in a study of monozygotic twins with inflammatory bowel disease. Overall study results and limits: What may have added variability to patient repertoires is that immunosuppressive treatments differed.

TCR libraries were prepared from 3,500 to 4,500 ng total RNA each. TCRdb reprocessed the 5' RACE reads; each CDR3 protein has one entry and no DNA is given. The specimen's table records a few hundred thousand distinct CDR3 sequences. This clonotype was sampled from a human donor with ulcerative colitis or Crohn's disease, or a healthy co-twin of an affected twin (not recorded which). This chain connects TRBV27 to TRBJ2-1; TCRdb selects TRBD1, and the lack of DNA leaves this call unchecked. Specimen: blood. This chain's CDR3 is CASSFVAGDNEQFF.